This is a list of T cell receptor beta chains from one sample in a study of OX40 agonist ivuxolimab in advanced cancers. Clones were read by immunoSEQ multiplex PCR, and TCRdb kept only the in-frame ones, dropping some. The sample has tens of thousands of clones, 70% to 90% seen once. The input for sequencing was CD4+ or CD8+ T cells sorted from blood, taken in a trial of the OX40 agonist ivuxolimab. These receptors came from an adult with an advanced solid tumor such as melanoma, head and neck, liver or kidney cancer. Both conserved end residues are part of each CDR3. A D gene is named only where the DNA matches it firmly. Only some rows state a clone size, as once, few, many or a class for expanded clones.

v_call	clone_size	d_call	j_call	cdr3_aa	cdr3_nt
TRBV27	-	-	TRBJ2-7	CASSLGQGREQYF	TGTGCCAGCAGTTTAGGGCAGGGGCGTGAGCAGTACTTC
TRBV7-2	-	TRBD2	TRBJ2-5	CASSLVGGGQETQYF	TGTGCCAGCAGCTTAGTCGGGGGGGGACAAGAGACCCAGTACTTC
TRBV7-2	-	-	TRBJ1-1	CASSPQGTNYEAFF	TGTGCCAGCAGCCCCCAGGGGACAAATTATGAAGCTTTCTTT
TRBV7-2	once	TRBD2	TRBJ2-3	CASSFSTGGGTDTQYF	TGTGCCAGCAGCTTCTCAACGGGAGGAGGCACAGATACGCAGTATTTT
TRBV23-1	once	TRBD2	TRBJ2-1	CASSQSGGVSSYNEQFF	TGCGCCAGCAGTCAATCGGGGGGGGTTAGTTCCTACAATGAGCAGTTCTTC
TRBV7-6	-	-	TRBJ1-1	CASSLLAGVNTEAFF	TGTGCCAGCAGCTTATTAGCAGGGGTGAACACTGAAGCTTTCTTT
TRBV30	-	-	TRBJ2-1	CAWSVGLREQFF	TGTGCCTGGAGTGTAGGACTGAGGGAGCAGTTCTTC
TRBV7-9	-	-	TRBJ1-1	CASIGAGMNTEAFF	TGTGCCAGCATTGGGGCAGGAATGAACACTGAAGCTTTCTTT
TRBV5-6	-	-	TRBJ1-1	CASSLVSEAFF	TGTGCCAGCAGCTTGGTTTCTGAAGCTTTCTTT
TRBV5-4	-	-	TRBJ2-3	CASSLDGGPRKSTDTQYF	TGTGCCAGCAGCTTGGATGGGGGACCCAGAAAGAGCACAGATACGCAGTATTTT